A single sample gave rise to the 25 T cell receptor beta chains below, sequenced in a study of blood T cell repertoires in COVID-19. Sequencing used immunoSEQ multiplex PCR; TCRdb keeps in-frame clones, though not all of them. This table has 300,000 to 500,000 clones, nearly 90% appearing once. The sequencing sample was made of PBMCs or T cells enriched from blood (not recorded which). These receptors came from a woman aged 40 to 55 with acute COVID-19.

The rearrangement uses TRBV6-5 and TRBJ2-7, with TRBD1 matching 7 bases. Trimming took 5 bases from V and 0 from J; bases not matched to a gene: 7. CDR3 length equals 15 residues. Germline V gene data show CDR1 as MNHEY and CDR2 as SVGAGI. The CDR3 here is CASSIYRDSSYEQYF. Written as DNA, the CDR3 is TGTGCCAGCAGTATCTACCGGGACAGCTCCTACGAGCAGTACTTC.

The chain's CDR3 is CASSYFSQGTYGYTF. The CDR3 nucleotides are TGTGCCAGCAGTTATTTTAGTCAGGGCACATATGGCTACACCTTC. The chain carries TRBV6-5 and TRBJ1-2, with D perhaps matching TRBD1 (5 bases). Germline CDR1 and CDR2: MNHEY and SVGAGI. Trimming took 3 bases from V and 5 from J, leaving 16 bases between them. CDR3 length: 15 residues.

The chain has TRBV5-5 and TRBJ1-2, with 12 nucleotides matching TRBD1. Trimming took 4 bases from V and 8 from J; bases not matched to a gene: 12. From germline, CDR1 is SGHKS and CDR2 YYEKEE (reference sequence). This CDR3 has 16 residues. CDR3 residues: CASSPGLGQGAKGYTF. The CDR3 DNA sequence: TGTGCCAGCAGCCCGGGATTGGGACAGGGGGCGAAGGGCTACACCTTC. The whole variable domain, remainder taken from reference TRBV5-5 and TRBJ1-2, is DAGVTQSPTHLIKTRGQQVTLRCSPISGHKSVSWYQQVLGQGPQFIFQYYEKEERGRGNFPDRFSARQFPNYSSELNVNALLLGDSALYLCASSPGLGQGAKGYTFGSGTRLTVV.

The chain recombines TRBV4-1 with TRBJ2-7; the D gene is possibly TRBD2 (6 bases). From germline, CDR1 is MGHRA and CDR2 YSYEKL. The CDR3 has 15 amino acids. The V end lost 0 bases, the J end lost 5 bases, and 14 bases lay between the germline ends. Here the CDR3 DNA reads TGCGCCAGCAGCCAAGAGGGACTGGCTCTCCACGAGCAGTACTTC. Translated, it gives CASSQEGLALHEQYF.

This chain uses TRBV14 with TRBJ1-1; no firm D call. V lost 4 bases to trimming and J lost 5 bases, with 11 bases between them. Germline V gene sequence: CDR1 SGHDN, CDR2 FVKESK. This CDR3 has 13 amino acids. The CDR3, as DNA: TGTGCCAGCAGCCCTTCTGGGAGGACTGAAGCTTTCTTT. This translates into CASSPSGRTEAFF.

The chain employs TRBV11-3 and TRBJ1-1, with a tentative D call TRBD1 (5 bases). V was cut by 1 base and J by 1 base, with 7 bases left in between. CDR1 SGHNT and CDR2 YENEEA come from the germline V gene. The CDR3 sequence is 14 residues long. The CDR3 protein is CASSLGRANTEAFF. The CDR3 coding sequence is TGTGCCAGCAGCTTAGGCAGGGCGAACACTGAAGCTTTCTTT.

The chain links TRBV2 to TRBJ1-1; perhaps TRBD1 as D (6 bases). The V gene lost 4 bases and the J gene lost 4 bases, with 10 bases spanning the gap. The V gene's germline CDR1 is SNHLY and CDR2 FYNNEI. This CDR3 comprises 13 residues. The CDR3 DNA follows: TGTGCCAGCAGTGTCCAGGGGCCCACTGAAGCTTTCTTT. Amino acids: CASSVQGPTEAFF.

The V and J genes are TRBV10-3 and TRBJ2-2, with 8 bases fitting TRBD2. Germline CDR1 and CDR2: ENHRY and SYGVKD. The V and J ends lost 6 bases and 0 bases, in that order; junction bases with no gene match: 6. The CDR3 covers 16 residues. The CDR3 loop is CAIRGSGGANTGELFF. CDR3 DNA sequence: TGTGCCATCAGGGGATCGGGAGGGGCGAACACCGGGGAGCTGTTTTTT.

In DNA, the CDR3 is TGTGCCTGGAGTGTAGGCAGGGTATCCCAAGAGACCCAGTACTTC. Residues: CAWSVGRVSQETQYF. The chain uses TRBV30 and TRBJ2-5; D is possibly TRBD1 (5 bases). Germline V lookup: CDR1 GTSNPN, CDR2 SVGIG (reference sequence). The CDR3 loop spans 15 amino acids. V was shortened by 0 bases and J by 1 base, with 12 bases between the two germline ends.

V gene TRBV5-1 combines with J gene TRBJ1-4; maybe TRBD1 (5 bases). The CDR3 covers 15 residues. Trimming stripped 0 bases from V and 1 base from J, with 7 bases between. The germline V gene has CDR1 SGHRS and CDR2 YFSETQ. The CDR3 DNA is TGCGCCAGCAGCTTGGTCGGGGGAACTAATGAAAAACTGTTTTTT. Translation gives CASSLVGGTNEKLFF. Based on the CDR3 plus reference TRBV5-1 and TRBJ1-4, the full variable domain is KAGVTQTPRYLIKTRGQQVTLSCSPISGHRSVSWYQQTPGQGLQFLFEYFSETQRNKGNFPGRFSGRQFSNSRSEMNVSTLELGDSALYLCASSLVGGTNEKLFFGSGTQLSVL.

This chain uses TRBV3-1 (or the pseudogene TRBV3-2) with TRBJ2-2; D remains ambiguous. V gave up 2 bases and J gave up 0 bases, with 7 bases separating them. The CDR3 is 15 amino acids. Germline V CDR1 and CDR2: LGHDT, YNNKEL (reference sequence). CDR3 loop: CASSQRHTNTGELFF. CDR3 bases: TGTGCCAGCAGCCAACGACACACGAACACCGGGGAGCTGTTTTTT.

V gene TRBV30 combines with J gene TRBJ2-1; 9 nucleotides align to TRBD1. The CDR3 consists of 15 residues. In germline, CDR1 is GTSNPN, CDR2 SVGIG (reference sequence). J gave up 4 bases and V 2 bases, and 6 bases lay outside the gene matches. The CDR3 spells CAWSPGTGFYNEQFF. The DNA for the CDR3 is TGTGCCTGGAGTCCCGGGACAGGGTTTTACAATGAGCAGTTCTTC.

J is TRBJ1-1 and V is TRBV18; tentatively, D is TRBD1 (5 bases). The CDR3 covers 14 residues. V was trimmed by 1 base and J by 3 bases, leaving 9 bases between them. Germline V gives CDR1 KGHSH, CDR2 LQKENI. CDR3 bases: TGTGCCAGCTCACCACAGGGGTCGGACACTGAAGCTTTCTTT. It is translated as CASSPQGSDTEAFF.

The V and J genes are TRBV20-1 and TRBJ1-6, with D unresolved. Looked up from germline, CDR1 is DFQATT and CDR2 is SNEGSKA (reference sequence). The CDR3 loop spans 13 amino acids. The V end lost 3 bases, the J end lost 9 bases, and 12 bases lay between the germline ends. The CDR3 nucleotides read TGCAGTGCTAGTTCGGGGTGGGGTTCACCCCTCCACTTT. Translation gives CSASSGWGSPLHF.

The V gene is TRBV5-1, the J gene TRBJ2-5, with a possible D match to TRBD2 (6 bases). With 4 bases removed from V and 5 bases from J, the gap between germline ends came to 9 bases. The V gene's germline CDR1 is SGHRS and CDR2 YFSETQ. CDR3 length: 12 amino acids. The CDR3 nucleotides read TGCGCCAGCAGCAGAGGAGGGGAGACCCAGTACTTC. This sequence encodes CASSRGGETQYF.

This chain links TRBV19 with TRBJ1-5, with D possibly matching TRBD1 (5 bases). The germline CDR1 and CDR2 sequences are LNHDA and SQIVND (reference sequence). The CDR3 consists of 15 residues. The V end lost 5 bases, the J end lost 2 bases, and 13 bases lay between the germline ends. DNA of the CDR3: TGTGCCAGTAGTCCCATGTCGACAGGCAATCAGCCCCAGCATTTT. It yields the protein CASSPMSTGNQPQHF.

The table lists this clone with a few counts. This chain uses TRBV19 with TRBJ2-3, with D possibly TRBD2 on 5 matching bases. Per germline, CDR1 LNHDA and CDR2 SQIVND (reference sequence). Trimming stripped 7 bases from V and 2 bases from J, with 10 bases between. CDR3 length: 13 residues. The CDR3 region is CASNTGFTDTQYF. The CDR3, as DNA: TGTGCCAGTAACACGGGATTCACAGATACGCAGTATTTT.

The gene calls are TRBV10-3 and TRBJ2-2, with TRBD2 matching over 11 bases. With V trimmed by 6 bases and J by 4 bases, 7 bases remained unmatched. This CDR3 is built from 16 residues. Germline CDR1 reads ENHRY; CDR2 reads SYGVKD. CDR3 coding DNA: TGTGCCATCAGGGAAACTAGCGGGGGAACCACCGGGGAGCTGTTTTTT. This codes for CAIRETSGGTTGELFF.

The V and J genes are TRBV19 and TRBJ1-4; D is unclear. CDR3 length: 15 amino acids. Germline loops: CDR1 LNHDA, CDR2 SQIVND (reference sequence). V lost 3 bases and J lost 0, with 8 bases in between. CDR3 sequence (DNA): TGTGCCAGTAGTATGACGGCGGCAACTAATGAAAAACTGTTTTTT. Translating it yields CASSMTAATNEKLFF.

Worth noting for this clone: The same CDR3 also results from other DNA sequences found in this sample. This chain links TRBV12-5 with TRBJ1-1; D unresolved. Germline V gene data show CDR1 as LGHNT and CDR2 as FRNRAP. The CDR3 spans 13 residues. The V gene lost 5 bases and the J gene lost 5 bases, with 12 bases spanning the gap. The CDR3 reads CASGLFGGTEAFF. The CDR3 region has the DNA TGTGCTAGTGGTCTCTTTGGAGGGACTGAAGCTTTCTTT.

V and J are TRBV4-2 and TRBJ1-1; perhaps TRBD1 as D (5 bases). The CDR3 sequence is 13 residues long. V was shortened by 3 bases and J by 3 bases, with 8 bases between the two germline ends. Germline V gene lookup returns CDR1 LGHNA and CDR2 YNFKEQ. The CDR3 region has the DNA TGTGCCAGCAGCCAGATCAGGGACACTGAAGCTTTCTTT. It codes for CASSQIRDTEAFF.

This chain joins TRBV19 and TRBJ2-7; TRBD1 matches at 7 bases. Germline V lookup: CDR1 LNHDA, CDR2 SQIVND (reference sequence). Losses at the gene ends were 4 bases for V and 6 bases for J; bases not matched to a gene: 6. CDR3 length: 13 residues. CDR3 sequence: CASSTTGVPEQYF. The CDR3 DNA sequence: TGTGCCAGTAGTACTACAGGGGTCCCCGAGCAGTACTTC.

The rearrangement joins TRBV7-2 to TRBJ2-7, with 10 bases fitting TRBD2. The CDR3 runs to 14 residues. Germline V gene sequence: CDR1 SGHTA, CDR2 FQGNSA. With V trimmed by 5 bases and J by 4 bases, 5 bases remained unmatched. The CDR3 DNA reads TGTGCCAGCAGCGGCACTAGCGGGGTTTACGAGCAGTACTTC. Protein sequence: CASSGTSGVYEQYF. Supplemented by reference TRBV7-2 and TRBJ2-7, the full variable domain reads GAGVSQSPSNKVTEKGKDVELRCDPISGHTALYWYRQSLGQGLEFLIYFQGNSAPDKSGLPSDRFSAERTGGSVSTLTIQRTQQEDSAVYLCASSGTSGVYEQYFGPGTRLTVT.

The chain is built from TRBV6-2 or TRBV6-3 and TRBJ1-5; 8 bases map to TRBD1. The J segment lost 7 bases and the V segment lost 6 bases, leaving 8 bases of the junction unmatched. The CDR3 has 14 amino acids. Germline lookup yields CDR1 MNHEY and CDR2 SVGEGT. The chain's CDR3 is CASSKTGGVQPQHF. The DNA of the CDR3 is TGTGCCAGCAGCAAAACAGGGGGAGTCCAGCCCCAGCATTTT.

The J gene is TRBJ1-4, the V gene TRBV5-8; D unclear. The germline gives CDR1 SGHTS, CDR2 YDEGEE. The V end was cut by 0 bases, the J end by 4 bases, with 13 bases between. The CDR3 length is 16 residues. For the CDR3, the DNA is TGTGCCAGCAGCTTGGACCGTGGACTGTTTAATGAAAAACTGTTTTTT. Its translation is CASSLDRGLFNEKLFF.